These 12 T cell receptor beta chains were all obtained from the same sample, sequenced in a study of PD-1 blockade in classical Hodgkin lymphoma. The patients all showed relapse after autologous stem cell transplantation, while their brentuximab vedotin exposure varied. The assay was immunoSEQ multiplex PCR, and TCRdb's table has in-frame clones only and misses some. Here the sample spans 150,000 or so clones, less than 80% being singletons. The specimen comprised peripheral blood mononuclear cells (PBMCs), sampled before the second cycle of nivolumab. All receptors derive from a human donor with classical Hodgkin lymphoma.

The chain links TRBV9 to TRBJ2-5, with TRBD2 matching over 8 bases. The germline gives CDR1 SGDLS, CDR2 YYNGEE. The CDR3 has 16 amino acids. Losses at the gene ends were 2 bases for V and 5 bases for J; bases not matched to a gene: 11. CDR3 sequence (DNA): TGTGCCAGCAGCGTTGGTTCGAGCGGGAGCCTTGAGACCCAGTACTTC. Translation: CASSVGSSGSLETQYF. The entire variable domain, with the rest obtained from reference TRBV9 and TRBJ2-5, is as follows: DSGVTQTPKHLITATGQRVTLRCSPRSGDLSVYWYQQSLDQGLQFLIQYYNGEERAKGNILERFSAQQFPDLHSELNLSSLELGDSALYFCASSVGSSGSLETQYFGPGTRLLVL.

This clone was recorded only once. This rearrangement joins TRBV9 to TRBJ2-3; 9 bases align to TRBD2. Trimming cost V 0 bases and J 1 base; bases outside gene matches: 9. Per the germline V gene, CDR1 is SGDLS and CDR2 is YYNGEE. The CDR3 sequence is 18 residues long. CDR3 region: CASSVAASGRLRTDTQYF. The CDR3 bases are TGTGCCAGCAGCGTAGCTGCAAGCGGGAGGCTTCGCACAGATACGCAGTATTTT.

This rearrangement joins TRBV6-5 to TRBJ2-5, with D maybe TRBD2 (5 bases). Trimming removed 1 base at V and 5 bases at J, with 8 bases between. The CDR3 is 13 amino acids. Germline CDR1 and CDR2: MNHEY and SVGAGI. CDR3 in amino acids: CASSYLAGETQYF. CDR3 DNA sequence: TGTGCCAGCAGTTACTTGGCGGGTGAGACCCAGTACTTC.

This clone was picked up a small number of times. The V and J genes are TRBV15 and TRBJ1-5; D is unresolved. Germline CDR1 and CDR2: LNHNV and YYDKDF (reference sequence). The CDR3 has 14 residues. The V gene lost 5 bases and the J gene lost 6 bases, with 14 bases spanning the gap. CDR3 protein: CATSPVGRSQPQHF. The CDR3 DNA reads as TGTGCCACCAGCCCCGTGGGGAGGAGTCAGCCCCAGCATTTT.

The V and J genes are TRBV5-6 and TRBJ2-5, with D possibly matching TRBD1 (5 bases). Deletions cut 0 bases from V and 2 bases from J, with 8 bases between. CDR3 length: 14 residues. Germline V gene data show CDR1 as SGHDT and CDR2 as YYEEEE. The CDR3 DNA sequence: TGTGCCAGCAGCTTGGCCCAGGGTCAAGAGACCCAGTACTTC. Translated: CASSLAQGQETQYF.

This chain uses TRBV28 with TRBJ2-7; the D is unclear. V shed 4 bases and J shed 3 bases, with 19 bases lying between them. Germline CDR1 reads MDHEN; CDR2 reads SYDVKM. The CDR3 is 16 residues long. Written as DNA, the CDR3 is TGTGCCAGCAGTTCCACCGAGTACCAGACAAGCTACGAGCAGTACTTC. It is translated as CASSSTEYQTSYEQYF.

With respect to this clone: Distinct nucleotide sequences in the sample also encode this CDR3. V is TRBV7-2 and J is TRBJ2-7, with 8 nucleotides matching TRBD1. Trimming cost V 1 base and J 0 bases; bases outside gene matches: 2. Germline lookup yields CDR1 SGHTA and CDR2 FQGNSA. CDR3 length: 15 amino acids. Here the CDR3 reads CASSLVGTGSYEQYF. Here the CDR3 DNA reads TGTGCCAGCAGCTTAGTAGGGACAGGCTCCTACGAGCAGTACTTC. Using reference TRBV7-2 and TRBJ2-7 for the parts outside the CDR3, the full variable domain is GAGVSQSPSNKVTEKGKDVELRCDPISGHTALYWYRQSLGQGLEFLIYFQGNSAPDKSGLPSDRFSAERTGGSVSTLTIQRTQQEDSAVYLCASSLVGTGSYEQYFGPGTRLTVT.

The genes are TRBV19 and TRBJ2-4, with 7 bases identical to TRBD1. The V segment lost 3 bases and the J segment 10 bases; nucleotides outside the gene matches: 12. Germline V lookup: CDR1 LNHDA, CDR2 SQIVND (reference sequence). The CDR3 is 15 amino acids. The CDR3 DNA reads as TGTGCCAGTAGTATTCATTGGACAGGCCCCGTTATTCAGTACTTC. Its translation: CASSIHWTGPVIQYF.

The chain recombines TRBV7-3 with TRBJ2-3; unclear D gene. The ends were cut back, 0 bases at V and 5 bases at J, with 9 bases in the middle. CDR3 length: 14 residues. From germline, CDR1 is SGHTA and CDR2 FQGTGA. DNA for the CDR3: TGTGCCAGCAGCTTAACCCCGGTGCTAGATACGCAGTATTTT. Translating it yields CASSLTPVLDTQYF. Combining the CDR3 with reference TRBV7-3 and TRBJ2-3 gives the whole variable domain GAGVSQTPSNKVTEKGKYVELRCDPISGHTALYWYRQSLGQGPEFLIYFQGTGAADDSGLPNDRFFAVRPEGSVSTLKIQRTERGDSAVYLCASSLTPVLDTQYFGPGTRLTVL.

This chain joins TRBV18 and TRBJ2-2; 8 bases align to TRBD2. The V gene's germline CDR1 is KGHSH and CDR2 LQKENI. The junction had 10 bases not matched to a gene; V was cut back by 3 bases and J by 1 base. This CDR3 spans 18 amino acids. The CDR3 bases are TGTGCCAGCTCACCGCAGCTTATCGGGACTAGGAACACCGGGGAGCTGTTTTTT. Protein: CASSPQLIGTRNTGELFF.

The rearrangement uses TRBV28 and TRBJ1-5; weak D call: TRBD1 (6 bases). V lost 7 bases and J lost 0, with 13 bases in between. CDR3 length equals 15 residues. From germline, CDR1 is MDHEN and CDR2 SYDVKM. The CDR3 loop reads CASIRGGYSNQPQHF. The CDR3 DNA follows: TGTGCCAGCATTCGAGGGGGGTATAGCAATCAGCCCCAGCATTTT.

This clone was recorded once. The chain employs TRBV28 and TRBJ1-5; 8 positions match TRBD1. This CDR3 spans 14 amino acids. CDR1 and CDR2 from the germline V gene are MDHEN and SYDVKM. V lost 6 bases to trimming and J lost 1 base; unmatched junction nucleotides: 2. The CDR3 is CASRQGGSNQPQHF. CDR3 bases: TGTGCCAGCAGACAGGGGGGGAGCAATCAGCCCCAGCATTTT.